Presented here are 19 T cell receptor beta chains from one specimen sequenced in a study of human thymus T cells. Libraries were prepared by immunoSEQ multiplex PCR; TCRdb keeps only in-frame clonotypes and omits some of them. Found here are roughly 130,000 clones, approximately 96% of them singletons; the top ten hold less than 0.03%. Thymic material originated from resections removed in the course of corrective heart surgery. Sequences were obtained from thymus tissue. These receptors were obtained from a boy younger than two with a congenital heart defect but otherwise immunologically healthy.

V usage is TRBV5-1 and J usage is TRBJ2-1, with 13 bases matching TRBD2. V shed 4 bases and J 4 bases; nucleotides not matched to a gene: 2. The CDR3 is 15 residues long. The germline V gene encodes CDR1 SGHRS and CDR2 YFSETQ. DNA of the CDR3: TGCGCCAGCAGCCCGACTAGCGGGGGGTACAATGAGCAGTTCTTC. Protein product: CASSPTSGGYNEQFF.

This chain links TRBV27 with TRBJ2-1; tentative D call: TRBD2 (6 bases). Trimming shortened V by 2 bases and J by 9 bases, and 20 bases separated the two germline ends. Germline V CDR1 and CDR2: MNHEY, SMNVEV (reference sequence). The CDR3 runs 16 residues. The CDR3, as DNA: TGTGCCAGCAGTTTAGCGGGCCCTAAACTCGGGGGTGAGCAGTTCTTC. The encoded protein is CASSLAGPKLGGEQFF.

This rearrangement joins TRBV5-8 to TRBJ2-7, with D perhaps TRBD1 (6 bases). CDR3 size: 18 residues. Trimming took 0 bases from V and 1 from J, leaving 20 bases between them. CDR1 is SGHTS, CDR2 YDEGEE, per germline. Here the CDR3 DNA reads TGTGCCAGCAGCTTGGCCCGGACAGCCGTATACCTTTCCTACGAGCAGTACTTC. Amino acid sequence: CASSLARTAVYLSYEQYF.

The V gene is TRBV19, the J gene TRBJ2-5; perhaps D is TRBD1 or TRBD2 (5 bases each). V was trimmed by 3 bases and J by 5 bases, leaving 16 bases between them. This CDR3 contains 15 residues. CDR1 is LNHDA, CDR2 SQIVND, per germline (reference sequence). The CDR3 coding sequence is TGTGCCAGTAGTATGGGTACGGGAAAGGGGGAGACCCAGTACTTC. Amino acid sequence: CASSMGTGKGETQYF.

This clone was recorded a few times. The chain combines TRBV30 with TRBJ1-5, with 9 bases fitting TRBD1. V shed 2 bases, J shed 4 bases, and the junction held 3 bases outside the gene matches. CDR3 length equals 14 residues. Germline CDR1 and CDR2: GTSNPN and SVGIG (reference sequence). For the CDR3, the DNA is TGTGCCTGGAGTTCCGGGACAGGGAATCAGCCCCAGCATTTT. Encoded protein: CAWSSGTGNQPQHF.

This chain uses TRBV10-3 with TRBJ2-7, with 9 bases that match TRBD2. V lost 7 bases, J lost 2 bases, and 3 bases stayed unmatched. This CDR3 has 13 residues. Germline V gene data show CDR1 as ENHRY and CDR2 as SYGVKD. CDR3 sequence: CAITPSGAYEQYF. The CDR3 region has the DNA TGTGCCATCACTCCTAGCGGGGCCTACGAGCAGTACTTC.

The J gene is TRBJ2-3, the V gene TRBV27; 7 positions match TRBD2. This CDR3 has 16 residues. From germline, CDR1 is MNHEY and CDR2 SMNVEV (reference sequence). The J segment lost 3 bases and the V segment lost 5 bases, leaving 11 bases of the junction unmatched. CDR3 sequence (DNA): TGTGCCAGCAGTCTTCTCCCCCTAGCGGATACAGATACGCAGTATTTT. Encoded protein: CASSLLPLADTDTQYF.

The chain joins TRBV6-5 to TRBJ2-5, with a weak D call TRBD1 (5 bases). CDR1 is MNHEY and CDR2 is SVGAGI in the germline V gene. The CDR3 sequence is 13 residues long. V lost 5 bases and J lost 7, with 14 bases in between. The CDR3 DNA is TGTGCCAGCAGTAGGGGTCTCCCGAGGACCCAGTACTTC. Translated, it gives CASSRGLPRTQYF.

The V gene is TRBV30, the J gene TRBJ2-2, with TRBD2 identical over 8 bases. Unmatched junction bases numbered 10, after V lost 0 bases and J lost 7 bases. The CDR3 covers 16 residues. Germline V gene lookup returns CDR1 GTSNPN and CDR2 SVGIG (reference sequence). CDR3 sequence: CAWSVRAGGVVGELFF. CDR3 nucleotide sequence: TGTGCCTGGAGTGTACGTGCCGGGGGGGTTGTCGGGGAGCTGTTTTTT. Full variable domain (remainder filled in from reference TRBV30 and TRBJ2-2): SQTIHQWPATLVQPVGSPLSLECTVEGTSNPNLYWYRQAAGRGLQLLFYSVGIGQISSEVPQNLSASRPQDRQFILSSKKLLLSDSGFYLCAWSVRAGGVVGELFFGEGSRLTVL.

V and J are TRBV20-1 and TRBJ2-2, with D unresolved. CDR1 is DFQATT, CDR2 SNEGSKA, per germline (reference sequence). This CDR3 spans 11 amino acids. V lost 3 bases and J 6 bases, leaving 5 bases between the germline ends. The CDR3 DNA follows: TGCAGTGCTAGGGGTCCCGGGGAGCTGTTTTTT. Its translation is CSARGPGELFF.

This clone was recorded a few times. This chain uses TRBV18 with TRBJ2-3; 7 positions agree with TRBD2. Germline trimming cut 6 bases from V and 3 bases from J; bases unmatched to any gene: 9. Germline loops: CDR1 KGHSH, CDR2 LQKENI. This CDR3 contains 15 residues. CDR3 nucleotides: TGTGCCAGCTCGCCCTCAGCGGGGAGGACAGATACGCAGTATTTT. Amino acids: CASSPSAGRTDTQYF.

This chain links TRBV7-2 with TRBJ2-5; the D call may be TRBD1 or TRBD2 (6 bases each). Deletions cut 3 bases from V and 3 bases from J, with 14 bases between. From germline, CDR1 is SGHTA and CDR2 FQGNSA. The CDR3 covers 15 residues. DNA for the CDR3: TGTGCCAGCAGCTTCCCATTGGGGGGCGAAGAGACCCAGTACTTC. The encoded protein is CASSFPLGGEETQYF.

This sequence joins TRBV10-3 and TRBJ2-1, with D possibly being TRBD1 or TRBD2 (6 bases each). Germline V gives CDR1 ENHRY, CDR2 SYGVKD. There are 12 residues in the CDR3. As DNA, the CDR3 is TGTGCGGGGGGCCAAACCTACAATGAGCAGTTCTTC. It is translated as CAGGQTYNEQFF.

DNA for the CDR3: TGTGCCAGCAGCCCCCGGCCGGGACAGGGTAATAGCTCCTACGAGCAGTACTTC. This encodes CASSPRPGQGNSSYEQYF. The chain recombines TRBV5-6 with TRBJ2-7; 9 bases map to TRBD1. CDR1 and CDR2 from the germline V gene are SGHDT and YYEEEE. The CDR3 runs 18 residues. After removal of 4 bases from V and 0 bases from J, the junction contained 14 bases not matched to a gene.

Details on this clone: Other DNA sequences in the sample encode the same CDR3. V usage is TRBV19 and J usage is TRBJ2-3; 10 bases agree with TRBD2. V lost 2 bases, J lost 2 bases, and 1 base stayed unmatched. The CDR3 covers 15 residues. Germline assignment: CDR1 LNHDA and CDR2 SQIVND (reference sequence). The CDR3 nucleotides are TGTGCCAGTAGTATACTAGCGGGGGCCACAGATACGCAGTATTTT. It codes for CASSILAGATDTQYF.

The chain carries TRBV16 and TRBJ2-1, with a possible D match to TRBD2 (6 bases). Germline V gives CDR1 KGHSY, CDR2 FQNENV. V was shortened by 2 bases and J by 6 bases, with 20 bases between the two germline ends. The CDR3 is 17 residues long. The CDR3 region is CASSQRIGEVGTNEQFF. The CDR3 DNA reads TGTGCCAGCAGCCAACGGATCGGGGAGGTCGGAACCAATGAGCAGTTCTTC. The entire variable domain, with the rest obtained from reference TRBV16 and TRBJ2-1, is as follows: GEEVAQTPKHLVRGEGQKAKLYCAPIKGHSYVFWYQQVLKNEFKFLISFQNENVFDETGMPKERFSAKCLPNSPCSLEIQATKLEDSAVYFCASSQRIGEVGTNEQFFGPGTRLTVL.

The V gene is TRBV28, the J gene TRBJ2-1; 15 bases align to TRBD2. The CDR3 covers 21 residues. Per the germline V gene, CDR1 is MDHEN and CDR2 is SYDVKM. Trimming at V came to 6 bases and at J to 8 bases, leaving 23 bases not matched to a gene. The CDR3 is CASRPPGLAGGNPRVPDEQFF. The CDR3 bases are TGTGCCAGCAGACCACCGGGACTAGCGGGGGGAAATCCCAGGGTGCCAGATGAGCAGTTCTTC.

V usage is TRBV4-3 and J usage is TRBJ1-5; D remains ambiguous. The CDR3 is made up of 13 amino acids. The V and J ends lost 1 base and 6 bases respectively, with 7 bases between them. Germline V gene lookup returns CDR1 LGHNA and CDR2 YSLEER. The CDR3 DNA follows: TGCGCCAGCAGCCAAGTAATGGGTCAGCCCCAGCATTTT. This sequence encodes CASSQVMGQPQHF.

The CDR3 DNA is TGCGCCAGCAGCCGAGGACTAGCGGTAACCTACGAGCAGTACTTC. It codes for CASSRGLAVTYEQYF. V is TRBV4-3 and J is TRBJ2-7; TRBD2 matches 10 bases. Germline lookup yields CDR1 LGHNA and CDR2 YSLEER. The CDR3 length is 15 residues. J lost 2 bases, V lost 4 bases, and 5 bases had no gene match.